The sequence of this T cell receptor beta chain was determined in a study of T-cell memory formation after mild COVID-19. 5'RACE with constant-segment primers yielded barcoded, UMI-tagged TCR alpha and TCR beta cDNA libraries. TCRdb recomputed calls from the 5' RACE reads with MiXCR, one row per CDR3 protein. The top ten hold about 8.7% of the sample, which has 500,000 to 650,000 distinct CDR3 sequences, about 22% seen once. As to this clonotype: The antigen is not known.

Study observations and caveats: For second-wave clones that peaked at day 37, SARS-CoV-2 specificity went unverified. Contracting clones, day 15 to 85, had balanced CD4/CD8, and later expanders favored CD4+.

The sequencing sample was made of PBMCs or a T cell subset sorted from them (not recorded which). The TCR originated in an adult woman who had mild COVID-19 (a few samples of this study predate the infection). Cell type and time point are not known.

This CDR3 is CASSEHRQHEKYGYTF. The CDR3 DNA reads as TGTGCCAGCAGTGAGCACAGACAGCACGAAAAGTATGGCTACACCTTC. The rearrangement uses TRBV25-1 and TRBJ1-2; perhaps TRBD1 as D (5 bases). CDR1 is MGHDK and CDR2 is SYGVNS in the germline V gene. V lost 3 bases and J lost 5, with 19 bases in between. The CDR3 has 16 amino acids.